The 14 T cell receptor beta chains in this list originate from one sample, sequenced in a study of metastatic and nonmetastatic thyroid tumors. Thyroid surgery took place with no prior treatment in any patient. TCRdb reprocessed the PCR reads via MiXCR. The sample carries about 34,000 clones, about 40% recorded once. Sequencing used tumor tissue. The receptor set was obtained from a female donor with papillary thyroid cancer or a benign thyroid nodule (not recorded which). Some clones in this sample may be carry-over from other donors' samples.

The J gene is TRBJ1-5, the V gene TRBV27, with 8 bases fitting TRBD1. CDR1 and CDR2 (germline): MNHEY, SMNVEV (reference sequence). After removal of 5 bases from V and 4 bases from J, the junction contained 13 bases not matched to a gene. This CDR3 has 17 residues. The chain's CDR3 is CASSPHLDRAGNQPQHF. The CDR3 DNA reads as TGTGCCAGCAGTCCTCACCTGGACAGGGCGGGAAATCAGCCCCAGCATTTT.

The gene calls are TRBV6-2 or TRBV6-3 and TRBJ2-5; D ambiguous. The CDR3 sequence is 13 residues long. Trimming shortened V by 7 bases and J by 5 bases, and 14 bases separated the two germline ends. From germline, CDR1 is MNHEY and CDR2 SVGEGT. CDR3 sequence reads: CASTSWGSETQYF. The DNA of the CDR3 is TGTGCCAGCACCTCATGGGGTTCTGAGACCCAGTACTTC.

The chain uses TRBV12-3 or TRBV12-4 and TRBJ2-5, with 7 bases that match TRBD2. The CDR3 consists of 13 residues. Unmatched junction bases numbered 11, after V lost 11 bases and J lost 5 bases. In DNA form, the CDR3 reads TGTGCCTCTCGAGCGGGAAACCGGGAGACCCAGTACTTC. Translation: CASRAGNRETQYF.

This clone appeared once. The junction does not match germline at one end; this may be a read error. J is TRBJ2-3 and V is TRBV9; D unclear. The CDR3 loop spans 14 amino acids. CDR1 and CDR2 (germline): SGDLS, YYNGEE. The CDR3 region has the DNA TGCGCCAGCAACACTCCAAGTAGCACAGATACGCAGTATTTT. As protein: CASNTPSSTDTQYF.

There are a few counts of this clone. The CDR3 coding sequence is TGTGCCAGCAGTTACCCTACGGGACAAGGCTACGAGCAGTACTTC. It yields the protein CASSYPTGQGYEQYF. V usage is TRBV6-6 and J usage is TRBJ2-7; possible D gene TRBD1, 6 bases. The CDR3 runs to 15 residues. Trimming removed 2 bases from V and 3 bases from J, with 14 bases in between. The V gene's germline CDR1 is MNHNY and CDR2 SVGAGI (reference sequence).

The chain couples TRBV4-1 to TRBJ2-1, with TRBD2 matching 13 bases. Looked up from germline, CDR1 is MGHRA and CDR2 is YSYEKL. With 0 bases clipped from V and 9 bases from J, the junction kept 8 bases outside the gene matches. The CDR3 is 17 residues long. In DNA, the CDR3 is TGCGCCAGCAGCCAAGAAGGACTAGCGGGAGATTACGGTGAGCAGTTCTTC. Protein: CASSQEGLAGDYGEQFF.

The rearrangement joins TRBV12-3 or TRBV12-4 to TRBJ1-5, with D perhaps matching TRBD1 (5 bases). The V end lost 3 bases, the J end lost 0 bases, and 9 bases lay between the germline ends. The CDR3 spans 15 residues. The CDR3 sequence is CASSLGVYSNQPQHF. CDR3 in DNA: TGTGCCAGCAGTTTGGGGGTTTATAGCAATCAGCCCCAGCATTTT.

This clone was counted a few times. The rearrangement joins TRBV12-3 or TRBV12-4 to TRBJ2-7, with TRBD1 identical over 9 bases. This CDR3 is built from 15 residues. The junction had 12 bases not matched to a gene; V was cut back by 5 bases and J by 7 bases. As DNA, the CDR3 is TGTGCCAGCAGTCACCCCGGGACAGGGCTTATTGAGCAGTACTTC. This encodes CASSHPGTGLIEQYF.

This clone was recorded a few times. The CDR3 region is CASSPGPGYGYTF. The CDR3 region has the DNA TGTGCCAGCAGCCCGGGACCGGGGTATGGCTACACCTTC. The J gene is TRBJ1-2, the V gene TRBV6-1, with TRBD1 as a possible D gene (5 bases). Germline CDR1 and CDR2: MNHNS and SASEGT. V was shortened by 6 bases and J by 5 bases, with 13 bases between the two germline ends. The CDR3 is 13 amino acids.

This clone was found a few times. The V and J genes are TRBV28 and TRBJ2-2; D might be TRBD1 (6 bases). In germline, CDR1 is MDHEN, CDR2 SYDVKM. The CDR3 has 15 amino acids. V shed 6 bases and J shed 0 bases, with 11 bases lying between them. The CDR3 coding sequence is TGTGCCAGCAGCCCAGGGACAACGAACACCGGGGAGCTGTTTTTT. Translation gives CASSPGTTNTGELFF. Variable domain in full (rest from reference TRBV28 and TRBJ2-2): DVKVTQSSRYLVKRTGEKVFLECVQDMDHENMFWYRQDPGLGLRLIYFSYDVKMKEKGDIPEGYSVSREKKERFSLILESASTNQTSMYLCASSPGTTNTGELFFGEGSRLTVL.

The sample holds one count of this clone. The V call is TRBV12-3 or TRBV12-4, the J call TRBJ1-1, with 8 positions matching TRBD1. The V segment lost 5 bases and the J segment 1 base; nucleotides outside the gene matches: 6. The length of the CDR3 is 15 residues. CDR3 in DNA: TGTGCCAGCAGTGCATCCGGGACAGGGAACACTGAAGCTTTCTTT. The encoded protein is CASSASGTGNTEAFF.

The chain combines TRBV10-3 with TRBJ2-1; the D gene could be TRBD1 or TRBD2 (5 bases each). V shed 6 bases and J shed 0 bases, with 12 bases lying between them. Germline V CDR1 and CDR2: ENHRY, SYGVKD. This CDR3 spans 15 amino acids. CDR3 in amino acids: CAIRRGLDSYNEQFF. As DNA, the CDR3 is TGTGCCATCAGGAGGGGTTTGGACTCCTACAATGAGCAGTTCTTC.

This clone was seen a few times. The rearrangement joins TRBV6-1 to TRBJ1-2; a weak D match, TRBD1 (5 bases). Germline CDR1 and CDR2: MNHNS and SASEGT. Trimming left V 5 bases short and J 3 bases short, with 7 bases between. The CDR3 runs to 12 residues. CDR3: CASSPGYYGYTF. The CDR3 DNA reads TGTGCCAGCAGTCCAGGGTACTATGGCTACACCTTC.

DNA of the CDR3: TGCAGTGCGAGCAGACTAGTTTCTGATGAGCAGTTCTTC. Translated, it gives CSASRLVSDEQFF. The chain recombines TRBV20-1 with TRBJ2-1, with D possibly matching TRBD2 (6 bases). The CDR3 consists of 13 residues. V was clipped by 6 bases and J by 8 bases, with 17 bases between them. Germline CDR1 is DFQATT and CDR2 is SNEGSKA (reference sequence).